Listed below are T cell receptor beta chains from one sample, sequenced in a study of cytomegalovirus exposure and HLA in healthy donors. Assay: immunoSEQ multiplex PCR; the TCRdb copy retains only in-frame clones and omits some. The sample consists of about 130,000 clones, 75% to 90% of them appearing once. The sample comprised PBMCs. These receptors came from a woman in her thirties or forties in good health and CMV-seronegative. Both conserved end residues are part of each CDR3. The order of the fields is J gene, D gene, V gene, clone size, CDR3 protein, CDR3 DNA. A D gene is named only where the DNA matches it firmly. Size is stated for part of the rows, as once, few or many counts, or as a class when the clone is expanded.

J gene: TRBJ2-1
D gene: TRBD1
V gene: TRBV2
clone size: .
CDR3 protein: CASSRSRDRGRHEQFF
CDR3 DNA: TGTGCCAGCAGCCGGTCCCGGGACAGGGGTCGGCATGAGCAGTTCTTC

J gene: TRBJ1-2
D gene: TRBD1
V gene: TRBV19
clone size: .
CDR3 protein: CATEDRNYGYTF
CDR3 DNA: TGTGCCACCGAGGACAGGAACTATGGCTACACCTTC

J gene: TRBJ2-2
D gene: .
V gene: TRBV7-2
clone size: .
CDR3 protein: CASSLWTGDTGELFF
CDR3 DNA: TGTGCCAGCAGCCTCTGGACTGGGGACACCGGGGAGCTGTTTTTT

J gene: TRBJ2-1
D gene: TRBD2
V gene: TRBV27
clone size: .
CDR3 protein: CASSPLTSGRHNEQFF
CDR3 DNA: TGTGCCAGCAGTCCTCTGACTAGCGGGAGGCACAATGAGCAGTTCTTC

J gene: TRBJ1-6
D gene: .
V gene: TRBV6-6
clone size: .
CDR3 protein: CASSYHSLNSPLHF
CDR3 DNA: TGTGCCAGCAGTTACCACAGTTTAAATTCACCCCTCCACTTT

J gene: TRBJ1-4
D gene: TRBD1
V gene: TRBV6-6
clone size: .
CDR3 protein: CASSYRDRLGEKLFF
CDR3 DNA: TGTGCCAGCAGTTACCGGGACAGGCTAGGGGAAAAACTGTTTTTT

J gene: TRBJ2-1
D gene: TRBD1
V gene: TRBV29-1
clone size: .
CDR3 protein: CRVLGTDLDYNEQFF
CDR3 DNA: TGCAGGGTCTTGGGGACAGACTTAGACTACAATGAGCAGTTCTTC

J gene: TRBJ1-3
D gene: TRBD1
V gene: TRBV18
clone size: .
CDR3 protein: CASSPRTGGSGNTIYF
CDR3 DNA: TGTGCCAGCTCACCACGGACAGGGGGCTCTGGAAACACCATATATTTT

J gene: TRBJ2-5
D gene: TRBD1
V gene: TRBV11-2
clone size: .
CDR3 protein: CASSLDTDREFRETQYF
CDR3 DNA: TGTGCCAGCAGCTTAGATACAGACAGGGAATTTCGGGAGACCCAGTACTTC

J gene: TRBJ1-2
D gene: TRBD1
V gene: TRBV4-2
clone size: .
CDR3 protein: CASSQGGQPLIDYTF
CDR3 DNA: TGTGCCAGCAGCCAAGGGGGACAGCCGCTTATAGACTACACCTTC

J gene: TRBJ2-1
D gene: TRBD2
V gene: TRBV4-1
clone size: .
CDR3 protein: CASSPDSGTSGYNEQFF
CDR3 DNA: TGCGCCAGCAGCCCCGATTCCGGGACTAGCGGCTACAATGAGCAGTTCTTC

J gene: TRBJ2-7
D gene: TRBD1
V gene: TRBV6-5
clone size: .
CDR3 protein: CASSRDRLYEQYF
CDR3 DNA: TGTGCCAGCAGTAGGGACAGGCTGTACGAGCAGTACTTC

J gene: TRBJ2-7
D gene: TRBD1
V gene: TRBV2
clone size: .
CDR3 protein: CASHSDRGEQYF
CDR3 DNA: TGTGCCAGCCATTCGGACAGGGGCGAGCAGTACTTC

J gene: TRBJ1-1
D gene: TRBD1
V gene: TRBV27
clone size: .
CDR3 protein: CASRPDRGHGTEAFF
CDR3 DNA: TGTGCCAGCAGACCCGACAGGGGGCATGGCACTGAAGCTTTCTTT

J gene: TRBJ1-1
D gene: .
V gene: TRBV7-9
clone size: .
CDR3 protein: CASSQGAEAFF
CDR3 DNA: TGTGCCAGCAGCCAAGGAGCTGAAGCTTTCTTT

J gene: TRBJ2-7
D gene: .
V gene: TRBV5-4
clone size: few
CDR3 protein: CASTTPPSYEQYF
CDR3 DNA: TGTGCCAGCACCACACCCCCGTCCTACGAGCAGTACTTC

J gene: TRBJ2-3
D gene: TRBD1
V gene: TRBV19
clone size: once
CDR3 protein: CASSIRDRAGDTQYF
CDR3 DNA: TGTGCCAGTAGTATCCGGGACAGGGCGGGAGATACGCAGTATTTT

J gene: TRBJ2-3
D gene: TRBD2
V gene: TRBV4-2
clone size: .
CDR3 protein: CASSLSSGGTDTQYF
CDR3 DNA: TGTGCCAGCAGTCTGTCTAGCGGGGGCACAGATACGCAGTATTTT

J gene: TRBJ1-5
D gene: .
V gene: TRBV4-1
clone size: .
CDR3 protein: CASSESGGNQPQHF
CDR3 DNA: TGCGCCAGCAGCGAATCAGGGGGCAATCAGCCCCAGCATTTT

J gene: TRBJ2-1
D gene: .
V gene: TRBV29-1
clone size: .
CDR3 protein: CSVDLLDSLGEQFF
CDR3 DNA: TGCAGCGTTGATCTATTGGACAGCCTGGGGGAGCAGTTCTTC

J gene: TRBJ2-5
D gene: .
V gene: TRBV5-1
clone size: .
CDR3 protein: CASSQIEMETQYF
CDR3 DNA: TGCGCCAGCAGCCAAATAGAGATGGAGACCCAGTACTTC

J gene: TRBJ1-5
D gene: .
V gene: TRBV18
clone size: few
CDR3 protein: CASSGGLNQPQHF
CDR3 DNA: TGTGCCAGCTCGGGGGGGCTCAATCAGCCCCAGCATTTT

J gene: TRBJ1-4
D gene: TRBD1
V gene: TRBV4-1
clone size: .
CDR3 protein: CASSQGQGSSTNEKLFF
CDR3 DNA: TGCGCCAGCAGCCAGGGACAGGGGTCGTCAACTAATGAAAAACTGTTTTTT

J gene: TRBJ2-3
D gene: .
V gene: TRBV7-2
clone size: .
CDR3 protein: CASSASPTATQYF
CDR3 DNA: TGTGCCAGCAGCGCGTCCCCGACAGCTACGCAGTATTTT

J gene: TRBJ1-6
D gene: .
V gene: TRBV13
clone size: .
CDR3 protein: CASRQGSSSPLHF
CDR3 DNA: TGTGCCAGTAGGCAGGGGTCAAGTTCACCCCTCCACTTT

J gene: TRBJ2-1
D gene: TRBD1
V gene: TRBV4-3
clone size: few
CDR3 protein: CASSRDRAYYNEQFF
CDR3 DNA: TGCGCCAGCAGCCGGGACAGGGCCTACTACAATGAGCAGTTCTTC

J gene: TRBJ2-2
D gene: TRBD1
V gene: TRBV7-9
clone size: .
CDR3 protein: CASSLDRGTTGELFF
CDR3 DNA: TGTGCCAGCAGCTTGGACAGGGGCACCACCGGGGAGCTGTTTTTT

J gene: TRBJ1-5
D gene: .
V gene: TRBV6-5
clone size: .
CDR3 protein: CASSPPNQPQHF
CDR3 DNA: TGTGCCAGCAGTCCCCCGAATCAGCCCCAGCATTTT

J gene: TRBJ2-1
D gene: TRBD2
V gene: TRBV14
clone size: once
CDR3 protein: CASSLRLAGAGEQFF
CDR3 DNA: TGTGCCAGCAGCTTAAGACTAGCGGGGGCGGGTGAGCAGTTCTTC

J gene: TRBJ2-7
D gene: TRBD1
V gene: TRBV16
clone size: .
CDR3 protein: CASSPPGQGLWGQYF
CDR3 DNA: TGTGCCAGCAGTCCTCCGGGACAGGGGCTTTGGGGGCAGTACTTC

J gene: TRBJ2-1
D gene: TRBD2
V gene: TRBV28
clone size: .
CDR3 protein: CASAAGVGEQFF
CDR3 DNA: TGTGCCAGTGCCGCGGGAGTGGGTGAGCAGTTCTTC

J gene: TRBJ1-2
D gene: .
V gene: TRBV6-5
clone size: .
CDR3 protein: CASTGVGYGYTF
CDR3 DNA: TGTGCCAGCACGGGGGTTGGCTATGGCTACACCTTC

J gene: TRBJ1-5
D gene: .
V gene: TRBV27
clone size: .
CDR3 protein: CASSLGGNLNQPQHF
CDR3 DNA: TGTGCCAGCAGTTTAGGGGGGAATCTCAATCAGCCCCAGCATTTT

J gene: TRBJ2-1
D gene: TRBD2
V gene: TRBV5-6
clone size: .
CDR3 protein: CASSESGRDNEQFF
CDR3 DNA: TGTGCCAGCAGCGAGAGCGGGAGGGACAATGAGCAGTTCTTC

J gene: TRBJ1-2
D gene: .
V gene: TRBV7-2
clone size: .
CDR3 protein: CASGGGAKYGYTF
CDR3 DNA: TGTGCCAGCGGTGGGGGGGCGAAATATGGCTACACCTTC

J gene: TRBJ2-1
D gene: TRBD2
V gene: TRBV27
clone size: .
CDR3 protein: CASSPRGGSYNEQFF
CDR3 DNA: TGTGCCAGCAGTCCACGGGGGGGGTCCTACAATGAGCAGTTCTTC

J gene: TRBJ1-2
D gene: .
V gene: TRBV6-1
clone size: .
CDR3 protein: CASSLETEAYGYTF
CDR3 DNA: TGTGCCAGCAGTCTAGAGACAGAAGCCTATGGCTACACCTTC

J gene: TRBJ1-1
D gene: TRBD1
V gene: TRBV19
clone size: .
CDR3 protein: CASSIGTGLNTEAFF
CDR3 DNA: TGTGCCAGTAGTATAGGGACAGGATTGAACACTGAAGCTTTCTTT

J gene: TRBJ1-2
D gene: TRBD1
V gene: TRBV4-3
clone size: .
CDR3 protein: CASSQDGQGGWDYGYTF
CDR3 DNA: TGCGCCAGCAGCCAAGACGGACAGGGAGGGTGGGACTATGGCTACACCTTC

J gene: TRBJ2-5
D gene: .
V gene: TRBV7-2
clone size: .
CDR3 protein: CASSPLFGRETQYF
CDR3 DNA: TGTGCCAGCAGCCCCCTTTTTGGTCGGGAGACCCAGTACTTC

J gene: TRBJ2-3
D gene: TRBD2
V gene: TRBV2
clone size: .
CDR3 protein: CASRGTSGRAWGTDTQYF
CDR3 DNA: TGTGCCAGCAGGGGGACTAGCGGGAGGGCCTGGGGCACAGATACGCAGTATTTT

J gene: TRBJ1-2
D gene: TRBD1
V gene: TRBV7-2
clone size: few
CDR3 protein: CASSHRQGAYGYTF
CDR3 DNA: TGTGCCAGCAGCCACCGACAGGGGGCCTATGGCTACACCTTC

J gene: TRBJ1-2
D gene: .
V gene: TRBV6-1
clone size: .
CDR3 protein: CASSKLNGYTF
CDR3 DNA: TGTGCCAGCAGCAAACTGAATGGCTACACCTTC

J gene: TRBJ2-5
D gene: TRBD2
V gene: TRBV29-1
clone size: .
CDR3 protein: CSGLAGGPETQYF
CDR3 DNA: TGCAGCGGATTAGCGGGAGGGCCTGAGACCCAGTACTTC

J gene: TRBJ2-7
D gene: .
V gene: TRBV4-2
clone size: .
CDR3 protein: CASSQEQGGIYEQYF
CDR3 DNA: TGTGCCAGCAGCCAAGAGCAGGGGGGAATCTACGAGCAGTACTTC

J gene: TRBJ2-1
D gene: TRBD2
V gene: TRBV9
clone size: .
CDR3 protein: CASSVEAGGYNEQFF
CDR3 DNA: TGTGCCAGCAGCGTAGAAGCGGGAGGGTACAATGAGCAGTTCTTC

J gene: TRBJ1-2
D gene: .
V gene: TRBV15
clone size: .
CDR3 protein: CATSKGGAGGYPF
CDR3 DNA: TGTGCCACCAGCAAAGGGGGGGCCGGTGGCTACCCCTTC

J gene: TRBJ2-7
D gene: TRBD1
V gene: TRBV5-5
clone size: few
CDR3 protein: CASSFRDRAYEQYF
CDR3 DNA: TGTGCCAGCAGCTTCCGGGACAGGGCCTACGAGCAGTACTTC